This record covers a single TCR beta chain. Reverse transcribed after extraction, RNA yielded cDNA as the sequencing template. The assay was immunoSEQ multiplex PCR, and TCRdb's table has in-frame clones only and misses some. The sample holds some 96,000 clones, around 60% seen once. The sample belongs to a study of CD8+ T cells in alopecia areata. In the study overall: Patients in the treated group were given tofacitinib by mouth, 5 to 10 mg twice a day.

The treatment: oral pan-JAK inhibitor, 5-10 mg twice daily. Germline loops: CDR1 PRHDT, CDR2 FYEKMQ (reference sequence). The CDR3 length is 12 residues. The V gene end was trimmed by 8 bases and the J gene end by 5 bases; junction bases not matched to a gene: 2. V is TRBV13 and J is TRBJ2-1; TRBD2 aligns across 8 bases. The sequencing here drew on CD8+ T cells sorted from blood, taken at week 4, from a patient treated with tofacitinib. The sequence was collected from a human donor with alopecia areata. The CDR3 reads CASQRENNEQFF. DNA of the CDR3: TGTGCCAGCCAGCGGGAGAACAATGAGCAGTTCTTC.